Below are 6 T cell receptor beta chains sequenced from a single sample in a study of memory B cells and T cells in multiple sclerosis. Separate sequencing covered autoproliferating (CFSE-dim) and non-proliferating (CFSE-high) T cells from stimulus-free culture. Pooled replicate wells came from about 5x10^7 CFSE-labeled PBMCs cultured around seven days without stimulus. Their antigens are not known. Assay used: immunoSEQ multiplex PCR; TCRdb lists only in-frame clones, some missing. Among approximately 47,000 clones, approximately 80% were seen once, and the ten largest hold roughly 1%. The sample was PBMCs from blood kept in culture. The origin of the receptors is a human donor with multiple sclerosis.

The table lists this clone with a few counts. The CDR3 loop is CASSPTGNEQYF. CDR3 coding DNA: TGTGCCAGCAGCCCGACAGGGAACGAGCAGTACTTC. The rearrangement joins TRBV7-9 to TRBJ2-7, with 7 nucleotides matching TRBD1. This CDR3 has 12 residues. The junction had 3 bases not matched to a gene; V was cut back by 5 bases and J by 5 bases. Germline CDR1 is SEHNR and CDR2 is FQNEAQ (reference sequence).

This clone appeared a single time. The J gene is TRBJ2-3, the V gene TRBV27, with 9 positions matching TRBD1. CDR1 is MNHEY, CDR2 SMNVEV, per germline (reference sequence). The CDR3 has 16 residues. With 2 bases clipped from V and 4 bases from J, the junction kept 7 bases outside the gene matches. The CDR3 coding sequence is TGTGCCAGCAGTTTAAGGGACAGGGACCCGCCAGATACGCAGTATTTT. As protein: CASSLRDRDPPDTQYF.

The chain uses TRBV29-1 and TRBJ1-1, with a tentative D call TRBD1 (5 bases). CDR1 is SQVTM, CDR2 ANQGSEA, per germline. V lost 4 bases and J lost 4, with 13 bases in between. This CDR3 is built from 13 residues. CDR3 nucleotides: TGCAGCGTTGTGAGTGGGCAGGGCACTGAAGCTTTCTTT. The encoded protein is CSVVSGQGTEAFF. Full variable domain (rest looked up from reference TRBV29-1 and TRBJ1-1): SAVISQKPSRDICQRGTSLTIQCQVDSQVTMMFWYRQQPGQSLTLIATANQGSEATYESGFVIDKFPISRPNLTFSTLTVSNMSPEDSSIYLCSVVSGQGTEAFFGQGTRLTVV.

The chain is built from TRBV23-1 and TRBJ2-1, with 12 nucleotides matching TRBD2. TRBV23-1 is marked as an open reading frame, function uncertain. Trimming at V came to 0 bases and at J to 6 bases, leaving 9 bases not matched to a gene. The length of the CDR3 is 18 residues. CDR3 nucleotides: TGCGCCAGCAGTCAATCGCGGCTAGCGGGGGGGCTGGGCAATGAGCAGTTCTTC. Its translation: CASSQSRLAGGLGNEQFF.

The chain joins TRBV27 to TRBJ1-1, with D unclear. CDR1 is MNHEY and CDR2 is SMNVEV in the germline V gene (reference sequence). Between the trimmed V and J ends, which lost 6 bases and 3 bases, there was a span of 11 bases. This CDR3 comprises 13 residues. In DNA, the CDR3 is TGTGCCAGCAGGGGCTCTGGGTACACTGAAGCTTTCTTT. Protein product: CASRGSGYTEAFF.

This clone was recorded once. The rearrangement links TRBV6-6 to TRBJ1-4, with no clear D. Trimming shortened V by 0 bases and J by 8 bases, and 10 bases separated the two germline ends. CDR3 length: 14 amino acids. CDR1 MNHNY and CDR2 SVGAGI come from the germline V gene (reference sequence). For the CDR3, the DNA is TGTGCCAGCAGTTACTCGTTTTCGGGAGAAAAACTGTTTTTT. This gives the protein CASSYSFSGEKLFF.